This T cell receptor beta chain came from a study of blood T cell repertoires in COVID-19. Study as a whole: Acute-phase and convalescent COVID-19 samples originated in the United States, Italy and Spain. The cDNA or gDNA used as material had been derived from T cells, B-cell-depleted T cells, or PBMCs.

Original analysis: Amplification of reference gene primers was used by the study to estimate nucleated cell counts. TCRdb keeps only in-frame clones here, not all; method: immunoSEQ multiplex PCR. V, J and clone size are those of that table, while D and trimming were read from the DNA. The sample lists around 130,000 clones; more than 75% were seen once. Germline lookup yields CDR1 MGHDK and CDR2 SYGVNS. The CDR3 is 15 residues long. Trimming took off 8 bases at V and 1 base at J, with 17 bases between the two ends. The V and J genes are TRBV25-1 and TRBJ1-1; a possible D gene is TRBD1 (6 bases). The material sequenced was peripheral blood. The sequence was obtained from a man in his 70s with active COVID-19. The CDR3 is CASRSAQGKNTEAFF. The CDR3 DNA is TGTGCCAGCCGCTCCGCACAGGGAAAGAACACTGAAGCTTTCTTT.